Listed here is a single T cell receptor (beta chain). The source of the sample is a study of blood T cell repertoires in COVID-19. Sequencing used immunoSEQ multiplex PCR; TCRdb keeps in-frame clones, though not all of them. The top ten clones hold about 4.8% of a sample with about 240,000 clones, roughly 82% of them seen once. In germline, CDR1 is SQVTM, CDR2 ANQGSEA. CDR3 length equals 13 residues. The V gene lost 3 bases and the J gene lost 0 bases, with 8 bases spanning the gap. Sequencing was done on a sample of peripheral blood. V is TRBV29-1 and J is TRBJ1-1; D not certain. This TCR came from a woman between 65 and 79 years old with acute or convalescent COVID-19. The CDR3 DNA is TGCAGCGTTGAGGTCAACATGAACACTGAAGCTTTCTTT. Translation gives CSVEVNMNTEAFF. Looking up the rest from reference TRBV29-1 and TRBJ1-1 gives the full variable domain: SAVISQKPSRDICQRGTSLTIQCQVDSQVTMMFWYRQQPGQSLTLIATANQGSEATYESGFVIDKFPISRPNLTFSTLTVSNMSPEDSSIYLCSVEVNMNTEAFFGQGTRLTVV.